Listed here are 30 T cell receptor beta chains from one sample, sequenced in a study of cytomegalovirus exposure and HLA in healthy donors. 60 Vbeta and 13 Jbeta primers were used in PCR. The repertoire was sequenced with immunoSEQ multiplex PCR; TCRdb's copy has only in-frame clones and lacks some. This table holds about 200,000 clones, approximately 85% found once. The sequenced sample consisted of PBMCs. These receptors were obtained from a woman aged 40 to 49 in good health and CMV-seronegative.

The V and J genes are TRBV6-6 and TRBJ1-2; 8 bases are a match to TRBD1. The CDR3 runs to 14 residues. The V segment lost 6 bases and the J segment 7 bases; nucleotides outside the gene matches: 10. From germline, CDR1 is MNHNY and CDR2 SVGAGI (reference sequence). In DNA form, the CDR3 reads TGTGCCAGCAGCGGAAGCGGACAGGGTGGTGGCTACACCTTC. Its translation: CASSGSGQGGGYTF.

The J gene is TRBJ2-7, the V gene TRBV11-2; D is undetermined. The CDR3 length is 16 residues. V shed 2 bases and J shed 0 bases, with 14 bases lying between them. Germline lookup yields CDR1 SGHAT and CDR2 FQNNGV. CDR3 region: CASSLLSHSFSYEQYF. Written as DNA, the CDR3 is TGTGCCAGCAGCTTATTGTCACACAGCTTCTCCTACGAGCAGTACTTC.

This sequence joins TRBV18 and TRBJ2-5; D is undetermined. In germline, CDR1 is KGHSH, CDR2 LQKENI. Between the trimmed V and J ends, which lost 3 bases and 5 bases, there was a span of 4 bases. The CDR3 runs 11 residues. The CDR3 sequence: CASSPEETQYF. CDR3 in DNA: TGTGCCAGCTCACCCGAGGAGACCCAGTACTTC.

The V call is TRBV19, the J call TRBJ2-1; unclear D gene. This CDR3 spans 17 amino acids. The V end lost 6 bases, the J end lost 3 bases, and 21 bases lay between the germline ends. Germline V gene data show CDR1 as LNHDA and CDR2 as SQIVND (reference sequence). The CDR3 DNA sequence: TGTGCCAGTAGCGACCCTTTGGGCATGGTGGGCTACAATGAGCAGTTCTTC. Encoded protein: CASSDPLGMVGYNEQFF.

A few counts support this clone. The J gene is TRBJ2-3, the V gene TRBV5-1; 8 bases are a match to TRBD2. The CDR3 covers 15 residues. Germline V gives CDR1 SGHRS, CDR2 YFSETQ. J lost 4 bases, V lost 2 bases, and 6 bases had no gene match. CDR3 protein: CASSLSGSWSDTQYF. The CDR3 nucleotides read TGCGCCAGCAGCTTAAGCGGGAGCTGGTCAGATACGCAGTATTTT. Full variable domain (remainder filled in from reference TRBV5-1 and TRBJ2-3): KAGVTQTPRYLIKTRGQQVTLSCSPISGHRSVSWYQQTPGQGLQFLFEYFSETQRNKGNFPGRFSGRQFSNSRSEMNVSTLELGDSALYLCASSLSGSWSDTQYFGPGTRLTVL.

The V gene is TRBV6-6, the J gene TRBJ2-5, with 8 bases lining up with TRBD1. The J call may be mistaken, given a closer DNA end match to TRBJ2-7. Germline V lookup: CDR1 MNHNY, CDR2 SVGAGI (reference sequence). The CDR3 spans 14 residues. In DNA form, the CDR3 reads TGTGCCAGCAGTTACAGGGACAGGAACTCCGAGCAGTACTTC. Translation gives CASSYRDRNSEQYF.

This clone was seen once. The genes are TRBV7-9 and TRBJ1-1; 7 nucleotides match TRBD1. V shed 5 bases, J shed 2 bases, and the junction held 8 bases outside the gene matches. The CDR3 is 15 residues long. Germline loops: CDR1 SEHNR, CDR2 FQNEAQ (reference sequence). The DNA of the CDR3 is TGTGCCAGCAGCCCGAGGACAGGCACAAACACTGAAGCTTTCTTT. Protein sequence: CASSPRTGTNTEAFF.

The chain uses TRBV5-1 and TRBJ2-1; 10 positions agree with TRBD2. Germline CDR1 SGHRS, CDR2 YFSETQ. The CDR3 is 16 residues long. V lost 0 bases to trimming and J lost 4 bases; unmatched junction nucleotides: 4. Here the CDR3 reads CASSLGGLAAYNEQFF. The CDR3 DNA sequence: TGCGCCAGCAGCTTGGGCGGACTAGCGGCATACAATGAGCAGTTCTTC.

The chain joins TRBV4-1 to TRBJ1-2, with D possibly TRBD1 on 6 matching bases. There are 17 residues in the CDR3. Germline loops: CDR1 MGHRA, CDR2 YSYEKL. V lost 0 bases and J lost 8, with 22 bases in between. The CDR3 sequence: CASSQDRVNRDSYGYTF. The CDR3 DNA follows: TGCGCCAGCAGCCAAGATCGCGTAAACAGGGATTCCTACGGCTACACCTTC.

This sequence joins TRBV19 and TRBJ1-1; 7 nucleotides agree with TRBD1. J gave up 0 bases and V 4 bases, and 2 bases lay outside the gene matches. CDR3 size: 14 residues. CDR1 is LNHDA, CDR2 SQIVND, per germline (reference sequence). For the CDR3, the DNA is TGTGCCAGTAGTACGGGACAGTTGAACACTGAAGCTTTCTTT. Encoded protein: CASSTGQLNTEAFF.

The rearrangement joins TRBV5-4 to TRBJ2-3, with 7 bases fitting TRBD2. CDR1 and CDR2 (germline): SGHNT, YYREEE (reference sequence). The trim removed 3 bases at V and 6 bases at J, leaving 4 bases unmatched. This CDR3 spans 13 amino acids. The CDR3 reads CASSSAGVDTQYF. The CDR3 DNA reads TGTGCCAGCAGCTCGGCGGGGGTGGATACGCAGTATTTT.

A single count supports this clone. The rearrangement uses TRBV28 and TRBJ1-5; 9 bases map to TRBD1. The CDR3 length is 15 residues. CDR1 MDHEN and CDR2 SYDVKM come from the germline V gene. The trim removed 8 bases at V and 6 bases at J, leaving 11 bases unmatched. CDR3 DNA sequence: TGTGCCAGCTCCTTCGACAGGGGGTACACTCAGCCCCAGCATTTT. This encodes CASSFDRGYTQPQHF. The entire variable domain, with the rest obtained from reference TRBV28 and TRBJ1-5, is as follows: DVKVTQSSRYLVKRTGEKVFLECVQDMDHENMFWYRQDPGLGLRLIYFSYDVKMKEKGDIPEGYSVSREKKERFSLILESASTNQTSMYLCASSFDRGYTQPQHFGDGTRLSIL.

The J gene is TRBJ2-3, the V gene TRBV4-1; TRBD2 aligns across 7 bases. The CDR3 is 14 residues long. The trim removed 1 base at V and 5 bases at J, leaving 3 bases unmatched. Germline-derived CDR1 and CDR2 are MGHRA and YSYEKL. CDR3 amino acids: CASSQGTSGDTQYF. In DNA form, the CDR3 reads TGCGCCAGCAGCCAAGGGACTAGTGGAGATACGCAGTATTTT.

V and J are TRBV2 and TRBJ2-3; 10 nucleotides match TRBD2. There are 16 residues in the CDR3. Germline V lookup: CDR1 SNHLY, CDR2 FYNNEI. J gave up 0 bases and V 8 bases, and 8 bases lay outside the gene matches. CDR3 sequence reads: CASALAGALSTDTQYF. The CDR3 DNA reads TGTGCCAGCGCCCTAGCGGGAGCCCTTAGCACAGATACGCAGTATTTT.

V gene TRBV18 combines with J gene TRBJ1-4; unclear D gene. This CDR3 is built from 16 residues. The germline CDR1 and CDR2 sequences are KGHSH and LQKENI. The V and J ends lost 3 bases and 4 bases respectively, with 15 bases between them. The CDR3 DNA sequence: TGTGCCAGCTCACCTCCCGGACTGGGAGGTAATGAAAAACTGTTTTTT. As protein: CASSPPGLGGNEKLFF. Variable domain in full (rest from reference TRBV18 and TRBJ1-4): NAGVMQNPRHLVRRRGQEARLRCSPMKGHSHVYWYRQLPEEGLKFMVYLQKENIIDESGMPKERFSAEFPKEGPSILRIQQVVRGDSAAYFCASSPPGLGGNEKLFFGSGTQLSVL.

CDR3 region: CASSLQGTMNTEAFF. The CDR3 nucleotides read TGTGCCAGCAGTCTCCAGGGGACAATGAACACTGAAGCTTTCTTT. The J gene is TRBJ1-1, the V gene TRBV28; D may be TRBD1 (6 bases). Germline V gene data show CDR1 as MDHEN and CDR2 as SYDVKM. Trimming stripped 5 bases from V and 0 bases from J, with 13 bases between. This CDR3 has 15 residues.

The chain links TRBV10-1 to TRBJ1-1; TRBD1 matches 8 bases. V trimming: 4 bases; J trimming: 5 bases; junction bases outside the gene matches: 9. This CDR3 contains 15 residues. The V gene's germline CDR1 is WNHNN and CDR2 SYGVQD (reference sequence). CDR3 loop: CASSAQAGGLTEAFF. CDR3 sequence (DNA): TGCGCCAGCAGTGCTCAGGCAGGGGGCTTGACTGAAGCTTTCTTT.

The chain uses TRBV12-5 and TRBJ2-7, with 10 bases lining up with TRBD1. The V gene end was trimmed by 7 bases and the J gene end by 4 bases; junction bases not matched to a gene: 4. The CDR3 length is 13 residues. Germline CDR1 reads LGHNT; CDR2 reads FRNRAP. This chain's CDR3 is CASDSGQGYEQYF. CDR3 bases: TGTGCTAGTGATTCGGGACAGGGGTACGAGCAGTACTTC.

The chain links TRBV5-1 to TRBJ2-2; 8 nucleotides align to TRBD1. Germline V CDR1 and CDR2: SGHRS, YFSETQ. J lost 1 base, V lost 4 bases, and 18 bases had no gene match. The CDR3 covers 20 residues. CDR3 nucleotide sequence: TGCGCCAGCAGCACTCCCCGCCTCGCCATTGGACAGGGGAACACCGGGGAGCTGTTTTTT. The encoded protein is CASSTPRLAIGQGNTGELFF.

J is TRBJ1-2 and V is TRBV5-3; 9 bases align to TRBD1. TRBV5-3 is reported as an ORF; its role is uncertain. The length of the CDR3 is 17 residues. Trimming removed 4 bases from V and 4 bases from J; junction bases left unmatched: 14. DNA of the CDR3: TGTGCCAGAAGCCGGGGACAGGGCCTGGCCTTGGGCTATGGCTACACCTTC. Translated, it gives CARSRGQGLALGYGYTF.

The genes are TRBV27 and TRBJ2-3, with 7 bases identical to TRBD1. CDR3 size: 14 residues. Germline CDR1 MNHEY, CDR2 SMNVEV (reference sequence). J was trimmed by 5 bases and V by 2 bases; bases with no gene match: 4. The CDR3 nucleotides are TGTGCCAGCAGTTTAAGGGACAGAGTAGATACGCAGTATTTT. The encoded protein is CASSLRDRVDTQYF.

The CDR3 loop is CASSHIGGNQNYGYTF. Here the CDR3 DNA reads TGCGCCAGCAGTCACATCGGAGGGAACCAAAACTATGGCTACACCTTC. V gene TRBV5-1 combines with J gene TRBJ1-2, with D hard to call. Germline V lookup: CDR1 SGHRS, CDR2 YFSETQ. The CDR3 is 16 amino acids. V was shortened by 5 bases and J by 2 bases, with 19 bases between the two germline ends. The entire variable domain, with the rest obtained from reference TRBV5-1 and TRBJ1-2, is as follows: KAGVTQTPRYLIKTRGQQVTLSCSPISGHRSVSWYQQTPGQGLQFLFEYFSETQRNKGNFPGRFSGRQFSNSRSEMNVSTLELGDSALYLCASSHIGGNQNYGYTFGSGTRLTVV.

The V gene is TRBV2, the J gene TRBJ2-7; 10 bases map to TRBD2. Trimming removed 6 bases from V and 7 bases from J; junction bases left unmatched: 12. There are 15 residues in the CDR3. From germline, CDR1 is SNHLY and CDR2 FYNNEI. As DNA, the CDR3 is TGTGCCAGCAGCCTTTTTACTAGCGGGATAATGGAGCAGTACTTC. Translated, it gives CASSLFTSGIMEQYF. The full variable domain, its missing parts supplied by reference TRBV2 and TRBJ2-7, is EPEVTQTPSHQVTQMGQEVILRCVPISNHLYFYWYRQILGQKVEFLVSFYNNEISEKSEIFDDQFSVERPDGSNFTLKIRSTKLEDSAMYFCASSLFTSGIMEQYFGPGTRLTVT.

V gene TRBV4-2 combines with J gene TRBJ2-7; 9 positions agree with TRBD1. Per the germline V gene, CDR1 is LGHNA and CDR2 is YNFKEQ. The length of the CDR3 is 14 residues. V lost 4 bases and J lost 3; bases outside the gene matches: 4. CDR3 DNA: TGTGCCAGCAGCCCAGGGACAGGGTTCTACGAGCAGTACTTC. Protein product: CASSPGTGFYEQYF.

The chain carries TRBV5-4 and TRBJ1-4; D unresolved. Germline loops: CDR1 SGHNT, CDR2 YYREEE (reference sequence). This CDR3 has 15 residues. The V and J ends lost 3 bases and 5 bases respectively, with 14 bases between them. The CDR3 reads CASSSNRGGNEKLFF. CDR3 nucleotides: TGTGCCAGCAGCTCTAACCGGGGAGGCAATGAAAAACTGTTTTTT.

This clone was observed a single time. The DNA of the CDR3 is TGTGCCAGCTCACCGGGACCGGGGGGCACCGGGGAGCTGTTTTTT. Translating gives CASSPGPGGTGELFF. The rearrangement joins TRBV18 to TRBJ2-2; TRBD2 agrees at 7 bases. The CDR3 runs 15 residues. Germline V CDR1 and CDR2: KGHSH, LQKENI. Trimming cost V 3 bases and J 4 bases; bases outside gene matches: 5.

The chain has TRBV9 and TRBJ1-2, with 9 bases that match TRBD1. The CDR3 spans 16 residues. Looked up from germline, CDR1 is SGDLS and CDR2 is YYNGEE. V was clipped by 6 bases and J by 4 bases; unmatched bases: 13. The CDR3 spells CASTGTGLLRGYGYTF. The CDR3 nucleotides read TGTGCCAGCACCGGGACAGGGCTTTTGAGGGGCTATGGCTACACCTTC.

The V gene is TRBV11-2, the J gene TRBJ1-1; 9 bases fit TRBD1. J lost 8 bases, V lost 3 bases, and 10 bases had no gene match. From germline, CDR1 is SGHAT and CDR2 FQNNGV. The CDR3 covers 15 residues. CDR3 in amino acids: CASSLGGTGSPEAFF. CDR3 bases: TGTGCCAGCAGCTTGGGCGGGACAGGGTCGCCCGAAGCTTTCTTT. Combining the CDR3 with reference TRBV11-2 and TRBJ1-1 gives the whole variable domain EAGVAQSPRYKIIEKRQSVAFWCNPISGHATLYWYQQILGQGPKLLIQFQNNGVVDDSQLPKDRFSAERLKGVDSTLKIQPAKLEDSAVYLCASSLGGTGSPEAFFGQGTRLTVV.

This chain uses TRBV27 with TRBJ2-7; 10 bases map to TRBD2. With V trimmed by 2 bases and J by 2 bases, 9 bases remained unmatched. The CDR3 is made up of 17 amino acids. Germline CDR1 reads MNHEY; CDR2 reads SMNVEV (reference sequence). Here the CDR3 DNA reads TGTGCCAGCAGTTTAGTACTAGCGGGAACCGGGACCTACGAGCAGTACTTC. It encodes CASSLVLAGTGTYEQYF.

This chain uses TRBV29-1 with TRBJ2-3, with 10 nucleotides matching TRBD1. CDR3 length: 15 amino acids. CDR1 and CDR2 from the germline V gene are SQVTM and ANQGSEA. Trimming took 8 bases from V and 1 from J; bases not matched to a gene: 9. This CDR3 is CSTTPTGGGTDTQYF. As DNA, the CDR3 is TGCAGCACCACTCCGACAGGGGGCGGCACAGATACGCAGTATTTT.